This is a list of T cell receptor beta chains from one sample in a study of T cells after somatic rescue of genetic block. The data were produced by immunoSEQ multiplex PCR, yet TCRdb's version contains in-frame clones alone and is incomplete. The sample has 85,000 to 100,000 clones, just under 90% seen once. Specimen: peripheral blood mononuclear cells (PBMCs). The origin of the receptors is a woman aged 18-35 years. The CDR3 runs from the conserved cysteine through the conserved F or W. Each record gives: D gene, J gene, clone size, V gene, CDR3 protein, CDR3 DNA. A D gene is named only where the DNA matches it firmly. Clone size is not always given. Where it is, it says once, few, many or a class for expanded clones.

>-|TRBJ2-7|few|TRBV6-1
CASSEQEGAGDEQYF
TGTGCCAGCAGTGAACAGGAGGGGGCGGGAGACGAGCAGTACTTC
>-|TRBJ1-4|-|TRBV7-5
CARSPLTGEHENEKLFF
TGTGCCAGAAGCCCCCTAACAGGGGAACATGAGAATGAAAAACTGTTTTTT
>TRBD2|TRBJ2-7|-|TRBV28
CASSPRLAGTYEQYF
TGTGCCAGCAGTCCGCGACTAGCGGGTACCTACGAGCAGTACTTC
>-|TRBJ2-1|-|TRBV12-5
CASAATPRSLYNEQFF
TGTGCTAGTGCCGCCACTCCCCGGTCGTTATACAATGAGCAGTTCTTC
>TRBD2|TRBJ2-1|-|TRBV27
CASSQREGRYNEQFF
TGTGCCAGCAGTCAGCGGGAGGGACGTTACAATGAGCAGTTCTTC
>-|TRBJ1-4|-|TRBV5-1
CASSLIGGVRVEKLFF
TGCGCCAGCAGCTTAATCGGGGGGGTTCGTGTTGAAAAACTGTTTTTT
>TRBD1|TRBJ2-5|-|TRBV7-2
CASSLAGGETQYF
TGTGCCAGCAGCTTAGCAGGGGGCGAGACCCAGTACTTC
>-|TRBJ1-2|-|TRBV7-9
CASSVGHGYTF
TGTGCCAGCAGCGTAGGTCATGGCTACACCTTC
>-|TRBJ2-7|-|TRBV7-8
CASSAPLTEQYF
TGTGCCAGCAGCGCCCCGCTAACCGAGCAGTACTTC
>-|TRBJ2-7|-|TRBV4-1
CASSWGYEQYF
TGCGCCAGCAGTTGGGGCTACGAGCAGTACTTC
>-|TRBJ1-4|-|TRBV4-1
CASSQEWGTGSGSEKLFF
TGCGCCAGCAGCCAAGAATGGGGCACAGGGAGCGGATCTGAAAAACTGTTTTTT
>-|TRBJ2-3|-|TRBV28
CASSPRIYARGDTQYF
TGTGCCAGCAGTCCTCGTATCTACGCGCGGGGAGATACGCAGTATTTT
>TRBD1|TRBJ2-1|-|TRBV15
CATSTRQGRHEQFF
TGTGCCACCAGCACCAGACAGGGCCGCCATGAGCAGTTCTTC
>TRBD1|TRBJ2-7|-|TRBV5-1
CASSSQGYEQYF
TGCGCCAGCAGCTCACAGGGGTACGAGCAGTACTTC
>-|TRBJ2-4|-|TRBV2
CASSEMWVGLVGNIQYF
TGTGCCAGCAGTGAAATGTGGGTCGGGCTAGTCGGAAACATTCAGTACTTC
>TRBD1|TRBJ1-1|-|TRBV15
CATSRRDRVNTEAFF
TGTGCCACCAGCAGACGGGACAGGGTGAACACTGAAGCTTTCTTT
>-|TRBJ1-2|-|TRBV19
CASARAGPNYGYTF
TGTGCCAGTGCTAGGGCAGGGCCAAACTATGGCTACACCTTC
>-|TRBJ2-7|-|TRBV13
CASSLFVQSKQYF
TGTGCCAGCAGCTTATTCGTCCAATCGAAGCAGTACTTC
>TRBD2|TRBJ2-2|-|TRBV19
CASSTLAGGELFF
TGTGCCAGTAGTACGTTAGCGGGCGGGGAGCTGTTTTTT
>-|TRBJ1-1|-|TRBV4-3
CASSQDRGSHNTEAFF
TGCGCCAGCAGCCAAGATCGGGGGTCTCATAACACTGAAGCTTTCTTT
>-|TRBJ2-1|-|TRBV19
CASSIRDGYNEQFF
TGTGCCAGTAGTATACGGGACGGATACAATGAGCAGTTCTTC
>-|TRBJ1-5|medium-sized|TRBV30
CAWSVREDQPQHF
TGTGCCTGGAGTGTACGGGAAGATCAGCCCCAGCATTTT
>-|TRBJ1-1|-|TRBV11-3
CASSLDLQRAEAFF
TGTGCCAGCAGCTTAGATTTGCAGAGGGCTGAAGCTTTCTTT
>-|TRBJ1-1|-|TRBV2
CASSEGVRAQNTEAFF
TGTGCCAGCAGTGAAGGGGTCAGGGCCCAGAACACTGAAGCTTTCTTT
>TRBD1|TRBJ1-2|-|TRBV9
CASSGGQVLYGYTF
TGTGCCAGCAGTGGAGGACAGGTACTCTATGGCTACACCTTC
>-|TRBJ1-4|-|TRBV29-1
CSARTPTNEKLFF
TGCAGCGCCCGGACCCCAACTAATGAAAAACTGTTTTTT
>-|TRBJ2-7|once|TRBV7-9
CASSPPTDTSFYEQYF
TGTGCCAGCAGCCCTCCGACAGATACCTCTTTCTACGAGCAGTACTTC
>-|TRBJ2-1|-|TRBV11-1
CASSLSGLNEQFF
TGTGCCAGCAGCTTATCAGGGCTCAATGAGCAGTTCTTC
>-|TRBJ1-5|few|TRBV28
CASRPGGPNQPQHF
TGTGCCAGCAGACCCGGGGGGCCCAATCAGCCCCAGCATTTT
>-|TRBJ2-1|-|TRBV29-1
CSVDFYNEQFF
TGCAGCGTTGACTTCTACAATGAGCAGTTCTTC
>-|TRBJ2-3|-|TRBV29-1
CSVGLATSTDTQYF
TGCAGCGTTGGGCTAGCGACTAGCACAGATACGCAGTATTTT
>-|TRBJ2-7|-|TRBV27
CASSLSIQGAYEQYF
TGTGCCAGCAGTTTATCGATACAGGGAGCCTACGAGCAGTACTTC
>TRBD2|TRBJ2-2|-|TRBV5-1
CASSNAAGGGTGELFF
TGCGCCAGCAGCAACGCAGCGGGAGGGGGCACCGGGGAGCTGTTTTTT
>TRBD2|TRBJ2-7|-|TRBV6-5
CASSWVAGGPGEQYF
TGTGCCAGCAGTTGGGTAGCGGGAGGGCCGGGCGAGCAGTACTTC
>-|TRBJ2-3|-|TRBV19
CASNDRRQNTDTQYF
TGTGCCAGTAACGATCGGAGACAAAACACAGATACGCAGTATTTT
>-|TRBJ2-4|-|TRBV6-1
CASSGSAGNIQYF
TGTGCCAGCAGTGGAAGTGCGGGGAACATTCAGTACTTC
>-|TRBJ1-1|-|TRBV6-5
CASSYSWGVTEAFF
TGTGCCAGCAGTTACTCATGGGGTGTGACTGAAGCTTTCTTT
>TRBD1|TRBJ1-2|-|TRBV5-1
CASSLDRGNYGYTF
TGCGCCAGCAGCTTGGACAGGGGGAACTATGGCTACACCTTC
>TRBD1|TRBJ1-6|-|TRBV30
CAWSKDRSYNSPLHF
TGTGCCTGGAGTAAGGACAGGTCCTATAATTCACCCCTCCACTTT
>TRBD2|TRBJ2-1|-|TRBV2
CASSSVPPGLAGVEQFF
TGTGCCAGCAGTTCAGTACCTCCGGGACTAGCGGGAGTCGAGCAGTTCTTC
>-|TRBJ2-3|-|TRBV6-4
CASSDSAGTDTQYF
TGTGCCAGCAGTGACTCGGCAGGGACAGATACGCAGTATTTT
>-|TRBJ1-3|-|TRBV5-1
CASSLGPSSGNTIYF
TGCGCCAGCAGCCTTGGACCGAGCTCTGGAAACACCATATATTTT
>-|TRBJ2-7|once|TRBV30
CAWSVGGNSYEQYF
TGTGCCTGGAGTGTAGGTGGGAACTCCTACGAGCAGTACTTC
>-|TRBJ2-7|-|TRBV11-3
CASSLVAGGIHEQYF
TGTGCCAGCAGCTTAGTGGCCGGGGGCATCCACGAGCAGTACTTC
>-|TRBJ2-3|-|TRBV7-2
CASSWADRRDTQYF
TGTGCCAGCAGCTGGGCCGACAGGAGAGATACGCAGTATTTT
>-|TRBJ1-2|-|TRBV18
CASSPISFSANYGYTF
TGTGCCAGCTCACCAATCAGCTTTTCTGCTAACTATGGCTACACCTTC
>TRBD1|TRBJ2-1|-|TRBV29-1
CSVTPGQGRDEQFF
TGCAGCGTCACCCCGGGACAGGGGCGTGATGAGCAGTTCTTC
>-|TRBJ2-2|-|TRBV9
CASSEWSEGAVTGELFF
TGTGCCAGCAGCGAGTGGTCGGAGGGGGCGGTCACCGGGGAGCTGTTTTTT
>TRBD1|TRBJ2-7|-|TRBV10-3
CAISESGTGNYEQYF
TGTGCCATCAGTGAGTCTGGGACAGGAAACTACGAGCAGTACTTC
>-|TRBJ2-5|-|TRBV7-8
CASSSHRGAQGGDGGQYF
TGTGCCAGCAGCTCCCACCGGGGGGCCCAAGGTGGGGACGGGGGCCAGTACTTC
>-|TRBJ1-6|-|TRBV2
CASKFSGAPLHF
TGTGCCAGCAAGTTCAGCGGGGCACCCCTCCACTTT
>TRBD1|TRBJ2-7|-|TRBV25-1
CASSGHRGTYEQYF
TGTGCCAGCTCCGGGCACAGGGGTACCTACGAGCAGTACTTC
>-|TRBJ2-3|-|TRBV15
CATSRKPTGTDTQYF
TGTGCCACCAGCAGAAAGCCGACGGGAACAGATACGCAGTATTTT
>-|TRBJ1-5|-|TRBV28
CASSFVQVNQPQHF
TGTGCCAGCAGTTTCGTACAAGTCAATCAGCCCCAGCATTTT